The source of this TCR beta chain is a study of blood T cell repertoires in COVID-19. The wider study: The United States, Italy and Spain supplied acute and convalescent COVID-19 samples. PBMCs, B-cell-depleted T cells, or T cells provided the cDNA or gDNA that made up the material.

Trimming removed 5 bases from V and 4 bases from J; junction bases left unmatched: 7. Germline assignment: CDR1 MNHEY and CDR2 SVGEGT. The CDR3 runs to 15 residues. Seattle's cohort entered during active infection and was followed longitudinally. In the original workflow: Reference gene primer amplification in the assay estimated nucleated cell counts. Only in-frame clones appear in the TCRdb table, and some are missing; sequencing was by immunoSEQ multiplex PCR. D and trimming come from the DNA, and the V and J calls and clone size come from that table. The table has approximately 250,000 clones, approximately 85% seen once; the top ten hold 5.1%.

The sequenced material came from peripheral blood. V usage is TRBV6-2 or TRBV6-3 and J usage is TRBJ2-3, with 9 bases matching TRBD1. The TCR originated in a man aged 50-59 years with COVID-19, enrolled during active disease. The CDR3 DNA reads TGTGCCAGCAGTGTACAGGGGGCTCGAGCAGATACGCAGTATTTT. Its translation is CASSVQGARADTQYF.